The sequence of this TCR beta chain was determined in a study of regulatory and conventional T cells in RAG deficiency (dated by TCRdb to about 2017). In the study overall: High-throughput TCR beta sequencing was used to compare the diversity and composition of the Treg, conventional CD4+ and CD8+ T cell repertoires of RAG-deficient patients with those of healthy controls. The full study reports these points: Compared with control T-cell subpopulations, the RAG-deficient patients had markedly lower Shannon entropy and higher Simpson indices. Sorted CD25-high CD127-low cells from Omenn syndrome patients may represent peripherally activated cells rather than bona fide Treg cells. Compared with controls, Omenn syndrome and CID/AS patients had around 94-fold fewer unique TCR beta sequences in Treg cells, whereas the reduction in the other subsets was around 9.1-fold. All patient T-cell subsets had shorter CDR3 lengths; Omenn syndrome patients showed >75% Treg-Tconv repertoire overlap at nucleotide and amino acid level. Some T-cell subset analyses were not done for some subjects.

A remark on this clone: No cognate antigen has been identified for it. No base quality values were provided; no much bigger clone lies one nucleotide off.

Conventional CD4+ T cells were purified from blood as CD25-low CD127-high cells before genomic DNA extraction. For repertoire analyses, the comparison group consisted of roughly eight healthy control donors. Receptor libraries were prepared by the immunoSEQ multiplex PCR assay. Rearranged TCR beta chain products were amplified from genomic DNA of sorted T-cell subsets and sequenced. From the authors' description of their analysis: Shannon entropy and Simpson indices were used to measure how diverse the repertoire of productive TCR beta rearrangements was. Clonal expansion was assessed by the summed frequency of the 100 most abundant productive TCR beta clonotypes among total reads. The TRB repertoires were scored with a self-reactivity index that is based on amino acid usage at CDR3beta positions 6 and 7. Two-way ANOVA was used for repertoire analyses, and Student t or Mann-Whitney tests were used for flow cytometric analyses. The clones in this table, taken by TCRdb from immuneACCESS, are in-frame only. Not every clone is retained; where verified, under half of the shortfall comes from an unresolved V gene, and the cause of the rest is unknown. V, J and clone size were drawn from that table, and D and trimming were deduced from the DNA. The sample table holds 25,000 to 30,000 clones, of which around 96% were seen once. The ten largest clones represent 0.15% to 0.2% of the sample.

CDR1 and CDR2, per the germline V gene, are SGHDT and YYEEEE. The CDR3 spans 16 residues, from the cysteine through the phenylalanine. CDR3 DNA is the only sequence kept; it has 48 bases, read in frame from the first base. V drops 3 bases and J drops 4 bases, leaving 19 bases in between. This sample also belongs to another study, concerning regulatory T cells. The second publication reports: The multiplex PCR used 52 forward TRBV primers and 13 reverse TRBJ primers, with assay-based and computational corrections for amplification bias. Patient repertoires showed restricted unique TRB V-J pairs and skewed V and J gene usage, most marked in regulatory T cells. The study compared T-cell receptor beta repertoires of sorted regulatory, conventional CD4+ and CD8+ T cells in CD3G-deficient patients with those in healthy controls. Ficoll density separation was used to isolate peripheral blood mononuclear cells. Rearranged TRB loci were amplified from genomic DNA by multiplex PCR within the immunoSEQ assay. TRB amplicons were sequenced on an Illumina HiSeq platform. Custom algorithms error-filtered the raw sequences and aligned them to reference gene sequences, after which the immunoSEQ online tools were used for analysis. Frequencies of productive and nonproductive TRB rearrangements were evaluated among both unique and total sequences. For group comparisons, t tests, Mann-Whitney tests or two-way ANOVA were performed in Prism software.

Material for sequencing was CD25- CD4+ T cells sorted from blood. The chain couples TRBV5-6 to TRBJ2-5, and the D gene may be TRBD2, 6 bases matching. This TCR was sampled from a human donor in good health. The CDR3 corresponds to CASSSGGARGGETQYF. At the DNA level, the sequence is TGTGCCAGCAGCTCGGGCGGGGCTAGGGGAGGAGAGACCCAGTACTTC.